This T cell receptor beta chain is drawn from a study of blood T cell repertoires in COVID-19. Study-wide background: Donors in the United States, Italy and Spain gave samples during acute or convalescent COVID-19. T cells, B-cell-depleted T cells, or PBMCs provided the cDNA or gDNA that served as material.

Per the study methods: Nucleated cell number was recorded as an estimate derived from reference gene primer amplification. Assay used: immunoSEQ multiplex PCR; TCRdb lists only in-frame clones, some missing. V and J calls and clone size are given by that table; D and trimming were obtained from the DNA. Of 100,000 to 150,000 clones listed, 86% were seen once; the top ten hold roughly 4.9%. Sequenced sample: peripheral blood. The receptor's source is a human donor in a cohort sampled during active COVID-19.

The CDR3 nucleotides are TGTGCCAGTAACAGGGGGCTGAACACTGAAGCTTTCTTT. Its translation: CASNRGLNTEAFF. V gene TRBV11-2 combines with J gene TRBJ1-1; TRBD1 agrees at 9 bases. Trimming at V came to 9 bases and at J to 0 bases, leaving 2 bases not matched to a gene. CDR3 length equals 13 residues. The germline gives CDR1 SGHAT, CDR2 FQNNGV.